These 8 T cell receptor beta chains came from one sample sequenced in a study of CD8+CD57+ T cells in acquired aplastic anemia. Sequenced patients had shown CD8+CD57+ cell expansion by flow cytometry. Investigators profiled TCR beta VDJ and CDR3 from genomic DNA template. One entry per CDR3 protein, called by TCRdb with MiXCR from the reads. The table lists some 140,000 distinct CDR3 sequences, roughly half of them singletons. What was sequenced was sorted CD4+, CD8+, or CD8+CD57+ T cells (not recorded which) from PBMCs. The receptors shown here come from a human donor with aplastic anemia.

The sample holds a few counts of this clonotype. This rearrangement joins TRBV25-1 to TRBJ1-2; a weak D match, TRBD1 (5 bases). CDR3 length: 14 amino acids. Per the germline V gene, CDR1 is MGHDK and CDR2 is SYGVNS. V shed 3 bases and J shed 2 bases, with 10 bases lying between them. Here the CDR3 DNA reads TGTGCCAGCAGTGATAGGGGAGCAAACTATGGCTACACCTTC. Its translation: CASSDRGANYGYTF.

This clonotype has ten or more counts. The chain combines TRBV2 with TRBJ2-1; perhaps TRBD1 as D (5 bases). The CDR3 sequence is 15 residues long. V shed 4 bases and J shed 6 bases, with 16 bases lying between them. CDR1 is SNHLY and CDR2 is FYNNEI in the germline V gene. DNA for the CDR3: TGTGCCAGCAGTGTCAGGGCGGTCGTGGGCAATGAGCAGTTCTTC. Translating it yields CASSVRAVVGNEQFF.

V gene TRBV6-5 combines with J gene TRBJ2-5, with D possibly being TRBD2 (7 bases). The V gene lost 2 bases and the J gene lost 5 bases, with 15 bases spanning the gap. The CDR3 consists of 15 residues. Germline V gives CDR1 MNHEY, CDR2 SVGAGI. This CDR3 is CASSYGGGVRETQYF. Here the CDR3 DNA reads TGTGCCAGCAGTTACGGGGGGGGCGTGCGGGAGACCCAGTACTTC.

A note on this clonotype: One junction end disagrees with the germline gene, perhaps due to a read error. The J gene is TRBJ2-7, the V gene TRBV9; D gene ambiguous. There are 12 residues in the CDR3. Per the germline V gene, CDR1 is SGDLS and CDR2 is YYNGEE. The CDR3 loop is CASSNGFYEQYF. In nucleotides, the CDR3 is TGCGCCAGCAGCAACGGCTTCTACGAGCAGTACTTC.

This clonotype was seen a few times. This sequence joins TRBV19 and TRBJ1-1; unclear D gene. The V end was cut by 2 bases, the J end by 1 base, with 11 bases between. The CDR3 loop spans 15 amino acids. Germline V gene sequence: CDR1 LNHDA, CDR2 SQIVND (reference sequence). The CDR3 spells CASSISLIKNTEAFF. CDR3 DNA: TGTGCCAGTAGTATATCACTAATTAAGAACACTGAAGCTTTCTTT.

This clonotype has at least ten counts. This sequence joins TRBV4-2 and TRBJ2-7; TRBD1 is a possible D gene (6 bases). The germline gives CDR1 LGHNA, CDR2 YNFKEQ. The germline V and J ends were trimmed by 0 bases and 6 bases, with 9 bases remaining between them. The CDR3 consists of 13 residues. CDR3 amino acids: CASSQEGAREQYF. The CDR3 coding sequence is TGTGCCAGCAGCCAAGAGGGGGCGCGCGAGCAGTACTTC.

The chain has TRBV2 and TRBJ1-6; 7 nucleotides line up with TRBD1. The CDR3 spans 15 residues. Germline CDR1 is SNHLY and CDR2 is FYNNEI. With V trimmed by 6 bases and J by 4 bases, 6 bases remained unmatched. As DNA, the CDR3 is TGTGCCAGCAGACCAGGGACAGCTTATAATTCACCCCTCCACTTT. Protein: CASRPGTAYNSPLHF.

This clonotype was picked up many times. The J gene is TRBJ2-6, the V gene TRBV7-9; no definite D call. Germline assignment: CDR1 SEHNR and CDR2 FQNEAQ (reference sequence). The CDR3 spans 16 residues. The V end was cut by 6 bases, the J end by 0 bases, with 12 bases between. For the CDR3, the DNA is TGTGCCAGCAGATTAACAGATCCCTCTGGGGCCAACGTCCTGACTTTC. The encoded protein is CASRLTDPSGANVLTF.